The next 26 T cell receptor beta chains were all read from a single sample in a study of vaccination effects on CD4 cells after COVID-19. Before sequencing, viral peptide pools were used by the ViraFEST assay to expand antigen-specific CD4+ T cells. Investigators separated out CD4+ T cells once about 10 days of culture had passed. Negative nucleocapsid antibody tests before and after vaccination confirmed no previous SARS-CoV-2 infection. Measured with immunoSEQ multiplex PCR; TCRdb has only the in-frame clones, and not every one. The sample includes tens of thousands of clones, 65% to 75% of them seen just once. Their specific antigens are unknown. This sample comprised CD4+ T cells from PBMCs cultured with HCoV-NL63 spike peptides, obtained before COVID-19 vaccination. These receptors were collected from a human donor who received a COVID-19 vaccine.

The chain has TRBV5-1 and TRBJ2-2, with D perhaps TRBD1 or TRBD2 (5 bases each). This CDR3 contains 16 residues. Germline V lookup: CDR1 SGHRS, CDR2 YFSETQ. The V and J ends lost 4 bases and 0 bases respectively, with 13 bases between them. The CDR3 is CASSQGTDANTGELFF. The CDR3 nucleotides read TGCGCCAGCAGCCAAGGGACGGATGCGAACACCGGGGAGCTGTTTTTT.

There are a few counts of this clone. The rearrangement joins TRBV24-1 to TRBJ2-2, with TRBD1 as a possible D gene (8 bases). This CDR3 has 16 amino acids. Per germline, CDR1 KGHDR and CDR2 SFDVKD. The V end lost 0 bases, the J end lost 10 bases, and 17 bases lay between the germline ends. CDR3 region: CATSDLGQGGLEELFF. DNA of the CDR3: TGTGCCACCAGTGATTTGGGACAGGGAGGGTTGGAGGAGCTGTTTTTT.

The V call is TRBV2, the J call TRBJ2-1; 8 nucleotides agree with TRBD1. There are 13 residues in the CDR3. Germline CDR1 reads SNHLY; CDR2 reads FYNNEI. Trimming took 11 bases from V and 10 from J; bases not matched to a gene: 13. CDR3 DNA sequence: TGTGCCTGTAATTACAGGGGGTTTGGGGAGCAGTTCTTC. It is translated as CACNYRGFGEQFF.

CDR3 protein: CASSQGDRGYEQYV. DNA for the CDR3: TGCGCCAGCAGCCAGGGCGACAGGGGCTACGAGCAGTACGTC. The genes are TRBV4-1 and TRBJ2-7; 8 nucleotides line up with TRBD1. J was trimmed by 3 bases and V by 3 bases; bases with no gene match: 4. The CDR3 is 14 amino acids. The germline gives CDR1 MGHRA, CDR2 YSYEKL.

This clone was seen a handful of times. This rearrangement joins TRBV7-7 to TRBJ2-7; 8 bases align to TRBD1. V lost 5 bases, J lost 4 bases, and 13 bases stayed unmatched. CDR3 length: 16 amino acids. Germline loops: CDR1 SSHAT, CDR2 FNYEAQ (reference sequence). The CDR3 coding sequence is TGTGCCAGCAGCAAGCTCCGGACAGGGTGGAAGTACGAGCAGTACGTC. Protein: CASSKLRTGWKYEQYV.

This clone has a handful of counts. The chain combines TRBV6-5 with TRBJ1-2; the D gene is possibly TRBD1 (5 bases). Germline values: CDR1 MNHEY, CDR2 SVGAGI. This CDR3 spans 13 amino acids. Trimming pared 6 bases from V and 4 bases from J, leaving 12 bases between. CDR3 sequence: CASRSDIGYGYTF. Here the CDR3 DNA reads TGTGCCAGCAGGTCGGACATCGGCTATGGCTACACCTTC.

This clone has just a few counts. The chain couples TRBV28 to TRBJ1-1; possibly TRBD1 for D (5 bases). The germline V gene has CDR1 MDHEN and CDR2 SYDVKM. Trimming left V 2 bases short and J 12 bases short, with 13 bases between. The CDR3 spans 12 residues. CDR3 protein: CASSLRGQGSFF. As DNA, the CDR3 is TGTGCCAGCAGTTTAAGAGGTCAGGGCTCTTTCTTT.

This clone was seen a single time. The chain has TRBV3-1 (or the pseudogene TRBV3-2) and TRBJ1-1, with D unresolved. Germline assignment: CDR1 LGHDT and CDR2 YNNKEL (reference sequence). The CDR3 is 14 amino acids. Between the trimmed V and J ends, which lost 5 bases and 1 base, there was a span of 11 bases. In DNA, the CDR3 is TGTGCCAGCAGCTGGTTGTCGGGGAACACTGAAGCTTTCTTT. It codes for CASSWLSGNTEAFF.

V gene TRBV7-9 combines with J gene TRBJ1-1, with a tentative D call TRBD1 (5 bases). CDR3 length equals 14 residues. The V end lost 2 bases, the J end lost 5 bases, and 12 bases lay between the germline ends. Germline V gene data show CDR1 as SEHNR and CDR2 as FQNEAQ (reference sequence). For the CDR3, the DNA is TGTGCCAGCAGCTTATCTGGGGCGCGGACTGAAGCTTTCTTT. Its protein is CASSLSGARTEAFF.

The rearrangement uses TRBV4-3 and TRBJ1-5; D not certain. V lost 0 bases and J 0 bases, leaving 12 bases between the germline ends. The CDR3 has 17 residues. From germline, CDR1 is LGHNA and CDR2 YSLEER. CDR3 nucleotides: TGCGCCAGCAGCCAAGATCCGGCAAGCTATAGCAATCAGCCCCAGCATTTT. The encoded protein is CASSQDPASYSNQPQHF.

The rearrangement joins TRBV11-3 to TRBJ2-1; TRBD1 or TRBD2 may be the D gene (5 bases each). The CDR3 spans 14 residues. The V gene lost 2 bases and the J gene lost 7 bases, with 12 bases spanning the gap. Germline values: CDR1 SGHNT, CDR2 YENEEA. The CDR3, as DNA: TGTGCCAGCAGCTTACAGGGAACGGGGAATGAGCAGTTCTTC. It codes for CASSLQGTGNEQFF.

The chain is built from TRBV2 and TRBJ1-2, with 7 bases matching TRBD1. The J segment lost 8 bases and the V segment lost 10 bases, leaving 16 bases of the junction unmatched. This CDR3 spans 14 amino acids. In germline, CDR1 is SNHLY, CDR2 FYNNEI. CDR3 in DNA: TGTGCCACCAAGGGACAGCTAGGGGATGGGGGCTACACCTTC. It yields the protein CATKGQLGDGGYTF.

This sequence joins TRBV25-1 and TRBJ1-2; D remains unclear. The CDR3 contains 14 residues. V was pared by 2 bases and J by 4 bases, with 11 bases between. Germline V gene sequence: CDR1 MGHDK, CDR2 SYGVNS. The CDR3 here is CASSELLSGYGYTF. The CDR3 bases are TGTGCCAGCAGTGAACTCCTCTCGGGCTATGGCTACACCTTC.

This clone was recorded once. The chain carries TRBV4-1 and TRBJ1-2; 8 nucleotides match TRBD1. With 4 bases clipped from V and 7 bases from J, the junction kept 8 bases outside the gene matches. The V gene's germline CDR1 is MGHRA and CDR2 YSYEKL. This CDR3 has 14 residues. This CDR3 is CASSLPDREGGYTF. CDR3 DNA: TGCGCCAGCAGCCTCCCGGACAGGGAAGGTGGCTACACCTTC.

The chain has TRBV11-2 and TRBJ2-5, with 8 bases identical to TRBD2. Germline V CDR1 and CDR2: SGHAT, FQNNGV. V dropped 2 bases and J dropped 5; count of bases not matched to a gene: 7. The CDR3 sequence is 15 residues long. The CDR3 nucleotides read TGTGCCAGCAGCTTATTTGCGGGGGGCGGGGAGACCCAGTACTTC. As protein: CASSLFAGGGETQYF.

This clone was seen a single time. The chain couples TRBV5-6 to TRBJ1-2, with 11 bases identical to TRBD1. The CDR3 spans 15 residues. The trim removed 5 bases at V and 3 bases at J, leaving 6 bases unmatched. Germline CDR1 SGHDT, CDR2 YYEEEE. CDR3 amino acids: CASRRTGGVDYGYTF. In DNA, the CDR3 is TGTGCCAGCAGGCGGACAGGGGGCGTGGACTATGGCTACACCTTC.

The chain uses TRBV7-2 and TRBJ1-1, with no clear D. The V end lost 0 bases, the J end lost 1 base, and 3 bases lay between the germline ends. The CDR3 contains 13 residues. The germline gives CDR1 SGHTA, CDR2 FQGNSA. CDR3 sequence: CASSLAQNTEAFF. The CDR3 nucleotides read TGTGCCAGCAGCTTAGCGCAGAACACTGAAGCTTTCTTT.

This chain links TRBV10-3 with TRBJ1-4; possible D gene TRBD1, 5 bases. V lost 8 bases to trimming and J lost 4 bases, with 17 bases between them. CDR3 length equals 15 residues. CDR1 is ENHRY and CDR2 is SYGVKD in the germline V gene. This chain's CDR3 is CAIGGSGAHNEKLFF. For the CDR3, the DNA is TGTGCCATCGGGGGTTCCGGGGCCCATAATGAAAAACTGTTTTTT.

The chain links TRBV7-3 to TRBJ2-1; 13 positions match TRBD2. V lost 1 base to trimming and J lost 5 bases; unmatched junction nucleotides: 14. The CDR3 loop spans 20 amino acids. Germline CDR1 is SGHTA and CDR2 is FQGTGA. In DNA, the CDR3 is TGTGCCAGCAGCTTAAAGATGGGGACTAGCGGGGTTCCTGCTCACAATGAGCAGTTCTTC. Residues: CASSLKMGTSGVPAHNEQFF.

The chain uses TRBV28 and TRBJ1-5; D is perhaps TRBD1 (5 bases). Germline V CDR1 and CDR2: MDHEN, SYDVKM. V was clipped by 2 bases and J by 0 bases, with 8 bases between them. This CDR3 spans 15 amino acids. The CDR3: CASSLRDYSNQPQHF. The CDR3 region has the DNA TGTGCCAGCAGTTTAAGGGACTATAGCAATCAGCCCCAGCATTTT.

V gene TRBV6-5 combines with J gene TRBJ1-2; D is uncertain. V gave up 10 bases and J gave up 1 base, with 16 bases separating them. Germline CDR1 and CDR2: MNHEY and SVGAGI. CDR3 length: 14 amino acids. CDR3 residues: CATTRTGGNYGYTF. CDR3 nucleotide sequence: TGTGCCACCACCAGGACGGGCGGTAACTATGGCTACACCTTC.

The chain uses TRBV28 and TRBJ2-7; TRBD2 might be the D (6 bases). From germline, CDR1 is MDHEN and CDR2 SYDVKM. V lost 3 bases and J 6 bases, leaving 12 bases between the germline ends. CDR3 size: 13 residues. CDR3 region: CASSFQGSGEQYV. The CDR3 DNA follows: TGTGCCAGCAGTTTTCAGGGTAGCGGCGAGCAGTACGTC.

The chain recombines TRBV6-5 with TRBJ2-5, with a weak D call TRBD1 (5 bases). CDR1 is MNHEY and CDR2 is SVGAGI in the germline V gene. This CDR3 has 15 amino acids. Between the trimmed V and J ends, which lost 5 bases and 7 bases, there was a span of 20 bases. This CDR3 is CASSTTSRGGATQYF. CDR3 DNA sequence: TGTGCCAGCAGTACCACCTCAAGGGGTGGAGCGACCCAGTACTTC.

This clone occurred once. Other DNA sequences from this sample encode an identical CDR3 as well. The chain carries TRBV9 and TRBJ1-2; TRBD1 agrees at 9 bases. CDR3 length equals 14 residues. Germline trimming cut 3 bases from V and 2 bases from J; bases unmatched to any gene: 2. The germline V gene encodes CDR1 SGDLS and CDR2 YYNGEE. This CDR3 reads CASSAGQGNYGYTF. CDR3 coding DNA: TGTGCCAGCAGCGCGGGACAGGGAAACTATGGCTACACCTTC.

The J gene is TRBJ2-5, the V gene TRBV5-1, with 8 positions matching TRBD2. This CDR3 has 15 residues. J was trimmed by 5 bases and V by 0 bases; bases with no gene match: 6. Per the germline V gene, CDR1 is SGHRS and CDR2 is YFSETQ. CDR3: CASSLARGGRETQYF. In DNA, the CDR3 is TGCGCCAGCAGCTTGGCACGGGGGGGCCGGGAGACCCAGTACTTC.

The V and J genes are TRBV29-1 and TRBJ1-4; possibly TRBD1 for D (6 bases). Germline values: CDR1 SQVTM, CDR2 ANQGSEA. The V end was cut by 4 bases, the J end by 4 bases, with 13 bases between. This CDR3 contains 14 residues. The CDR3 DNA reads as TGCAGCGTTGGCGAGGGGGTTTATAATGAAAAACTGTTTTTT. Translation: CSVGEGVYNEKLFF.